What follows is one T cell receptor beta chain and its context. The antigen is not known. The assay was immunoSEQ multiplex PCR, and TCRdb's table has in-frame clones only and misses some. Of 70,000 to 100,000 clones listed, around 83% are singletons. These data come from a study of glioma-infiltrating T cells after dendritic cell vaccination. Whole-study results and caveats: Estimated pretreatment TIL content predicted outcome after dendritic cell vaccination.

With V trimmed by 3 bases and J by 3 bases, 7 bases remained unmatched. Germline CDR1 is SGHTA and CDR2 is FQGTGA. CDR3 size: 15 residues. This sample's time point: after dendritic cell vaccination, including at tumor progression/relapse. The source is a human donor with glioblastoma. The input for sequencing was blood, taken after dendritic cell vaccination. V gene TRBV7-3 combines with J gene TRBJ2-5; 7 nucleotides agree with TRBD1. The CDR3 DNA sequence: TGTGCCAGCAGCTTGAGTAAGGGGGCGGAAGAGACCCAGTACTTC. This gives the protein CASSLSKGAEETQYF.